This T cell receptor beta chain stems from a study of Graves' ophthalmopathy and Graves' hyperthyroidism. This clonotype was counted a few times. RNA transcripts were the template, and TCR beta CDR3 regions were amplified from them. The first-round RT-PCR employed HTBI primers together with the Qiagen OneStep RT-PCR kit. A multiplex PCR was then performed as the second round. From the multiplex PCR reads, TCRdb called clonotypes with MiXCR, one entry per CDR3 protein. The repertoire holds 220,000 or so distinct CDR3 sequences, with 20% to 25% as singletons. The CDR3 extends over 16 amino acids. V was shortened by 0 bases and J by 4 bases, with 15 bases between the two germline ends. CDR1 is SGHDN, CDR2 FVKESK, per germline.

Sequenced: peripheral blood. This clonotype originated in a woman aged 45-65 years with Graves' ophthalmopathy. The gene calls are TRBV14 and TRBJ1-2; TRBD1 is a possible D gene (5 bases). The CDR3 sequence: CASSQDRATGRYGYTF. For the CDR3, the DNA is TGTGCCAGCAGCCAAGATCGTGCAACGGGGCGCTATGGCTACACCTTC.